This T cell receptor (beta chain) appears in the sequencing data of a study of tumor-infiltrating lymphocytes in primary liver carcinoma. TCR beta cDNA was made from 450 to 500 ng total RNA with a constant-region primer. Each TCR beta library was derived from three nested multiplex PCR rounds that employed slightly modified ARM-PCR. Running roughly 10 cycles apiece, the first two PCR rounds relied on TRBV1-TRBV30 forward primers together with a C-beta reverse primer. In TCRdb, the multiplex PCR reads were re-called with MiXCR into one record per CDR3 protein. The table lists approximately 300,000 distinct CDR3 sequences, 65% of them singletons, with approximately 9% in the top ten. They got blood RNA out of unsorted whole blood and also pulled out germline DNA. Germline V gene lookup returns CDR1 MDHEN and CDR2 SYDVKM. This CDR3 has 12 residues. V was trimmed by 7 bases and J by 10 bases, leaving 11 bases between them.

The sample comprised peripheral blood. The chain employs TRBV28 and TRBJ1-6; no definite D call. The receptor's source is a man in his forties or fifties with primary liver carcinoma and hepatitis B virus infection. CDR3 protein: CASTLGRSPLHF. For the CDR3, the DNA is TGTGCCAGCACCCTCGGGAGATCACCCCTCCACTTT. The variable domain in full, with the rest retrieved from reference TRBV28 and TRBJ1-6, is DVKVTQSSRYLVKRTGEKVFLECVQDMDHENMFWYRQDPGLGLRLIYFSYDVKMKEKGDIPEGYSVSREKKERFSLILESASTNQTSMYLCASTLGRSPLHFGNGTRLTVT.